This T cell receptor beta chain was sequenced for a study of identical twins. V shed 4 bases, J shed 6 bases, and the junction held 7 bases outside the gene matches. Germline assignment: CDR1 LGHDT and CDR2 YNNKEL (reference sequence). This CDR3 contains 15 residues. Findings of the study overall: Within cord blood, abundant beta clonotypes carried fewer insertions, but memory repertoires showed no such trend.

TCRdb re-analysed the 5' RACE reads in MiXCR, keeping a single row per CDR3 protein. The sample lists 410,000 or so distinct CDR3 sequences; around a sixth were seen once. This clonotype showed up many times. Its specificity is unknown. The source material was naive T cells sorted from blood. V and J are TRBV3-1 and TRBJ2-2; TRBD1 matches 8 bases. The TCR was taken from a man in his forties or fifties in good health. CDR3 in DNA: TGTGCCAGCAGCCCCGGACAGGGTCGGGCCGGGGAGCTGTTTTTT. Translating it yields CASSPGQGRAGELFF.